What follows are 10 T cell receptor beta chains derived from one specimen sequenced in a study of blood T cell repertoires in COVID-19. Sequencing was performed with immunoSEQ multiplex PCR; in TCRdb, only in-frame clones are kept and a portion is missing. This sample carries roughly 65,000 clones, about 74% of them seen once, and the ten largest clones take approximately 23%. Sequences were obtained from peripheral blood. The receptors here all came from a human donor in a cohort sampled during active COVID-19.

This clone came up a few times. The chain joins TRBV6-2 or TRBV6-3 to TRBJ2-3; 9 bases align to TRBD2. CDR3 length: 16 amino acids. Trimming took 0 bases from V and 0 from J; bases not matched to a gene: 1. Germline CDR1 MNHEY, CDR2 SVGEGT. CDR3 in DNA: TGTGCCAGCAGTTACTCCCTAGCGGGGAGCACAGATACGCAGTATTTT. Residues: CASSYSLAGSTDTQYF.

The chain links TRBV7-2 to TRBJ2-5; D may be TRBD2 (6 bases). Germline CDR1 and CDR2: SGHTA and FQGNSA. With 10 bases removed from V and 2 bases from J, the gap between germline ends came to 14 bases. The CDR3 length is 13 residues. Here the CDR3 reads CATYRSGQETQYF. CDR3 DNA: TGTGCCACCTACCGTAGCGGACAAGAGACCCAGTACTTC.

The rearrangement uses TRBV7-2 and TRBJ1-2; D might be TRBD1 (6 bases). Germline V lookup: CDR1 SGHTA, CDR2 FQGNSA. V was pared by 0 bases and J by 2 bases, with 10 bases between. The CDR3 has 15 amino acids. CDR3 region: CASSLAGGANYGYTF. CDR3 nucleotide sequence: TGTGCCAGCAGCTTAGCTGGGGGCGCCAACTATGGCTACACCTTC.

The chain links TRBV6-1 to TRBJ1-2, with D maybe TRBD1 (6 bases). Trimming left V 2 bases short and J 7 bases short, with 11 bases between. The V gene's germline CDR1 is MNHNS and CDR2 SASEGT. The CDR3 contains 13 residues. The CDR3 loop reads CASSERGGSGYTF. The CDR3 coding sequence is TGTGCCAGCAGTGAAAGGGGGGGTTCTGGCTACACCTTC.

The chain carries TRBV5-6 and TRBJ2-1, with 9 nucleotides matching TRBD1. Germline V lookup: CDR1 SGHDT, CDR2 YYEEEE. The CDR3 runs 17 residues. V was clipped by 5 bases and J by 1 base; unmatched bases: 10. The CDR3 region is CASRPEKDRGSYNEQFF. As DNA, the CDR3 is TGTGCCAGCAGACCGGAAAAGGACAGGGGATCCTACAATGAGCAGTTCTTC.

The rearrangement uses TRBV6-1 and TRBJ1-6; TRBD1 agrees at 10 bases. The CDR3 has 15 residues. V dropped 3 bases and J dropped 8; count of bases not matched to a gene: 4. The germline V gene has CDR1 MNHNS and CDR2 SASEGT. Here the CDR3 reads CASSDRDRGDSPLHF. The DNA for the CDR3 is TGTGCCAGCAGTGACCGGGACAGGGGCGATTCACCCCTCCACTTT.

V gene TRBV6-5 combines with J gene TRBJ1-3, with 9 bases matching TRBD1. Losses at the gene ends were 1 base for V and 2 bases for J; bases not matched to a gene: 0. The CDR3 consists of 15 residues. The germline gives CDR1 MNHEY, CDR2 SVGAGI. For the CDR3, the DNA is TGTGCCAGCAGTTACTGGACAGGGGCTGGAAACACCATATATTTT. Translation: CASSYWTGAGNTIYF.

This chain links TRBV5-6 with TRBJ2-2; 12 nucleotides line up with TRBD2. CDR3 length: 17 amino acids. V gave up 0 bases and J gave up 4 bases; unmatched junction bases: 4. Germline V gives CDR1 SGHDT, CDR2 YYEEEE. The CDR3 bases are TGTGCCAGCAGCTTGGGACTAGCGGGAGTTGTCACCGGGGAGCTGTTTTTT. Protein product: CASSLGLAGVVTGELFF.

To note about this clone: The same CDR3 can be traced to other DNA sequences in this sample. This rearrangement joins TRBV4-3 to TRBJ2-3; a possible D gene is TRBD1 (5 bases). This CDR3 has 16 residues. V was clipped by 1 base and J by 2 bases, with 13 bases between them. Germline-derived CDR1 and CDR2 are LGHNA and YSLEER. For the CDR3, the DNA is TGCGCCAGCAGCCAAGGGTCGACAGACGACACAGATACGCAGTATTTT. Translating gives CASSQGSTDDTDTQYF.

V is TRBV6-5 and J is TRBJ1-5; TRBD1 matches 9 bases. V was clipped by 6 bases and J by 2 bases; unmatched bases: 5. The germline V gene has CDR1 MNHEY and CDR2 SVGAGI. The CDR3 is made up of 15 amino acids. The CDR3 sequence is CASRGTGSGNQPQHF. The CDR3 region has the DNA TGTGCCAGCAGGGGGACAGGGTCGGGCAATCAGCCCCAGCATTTT.